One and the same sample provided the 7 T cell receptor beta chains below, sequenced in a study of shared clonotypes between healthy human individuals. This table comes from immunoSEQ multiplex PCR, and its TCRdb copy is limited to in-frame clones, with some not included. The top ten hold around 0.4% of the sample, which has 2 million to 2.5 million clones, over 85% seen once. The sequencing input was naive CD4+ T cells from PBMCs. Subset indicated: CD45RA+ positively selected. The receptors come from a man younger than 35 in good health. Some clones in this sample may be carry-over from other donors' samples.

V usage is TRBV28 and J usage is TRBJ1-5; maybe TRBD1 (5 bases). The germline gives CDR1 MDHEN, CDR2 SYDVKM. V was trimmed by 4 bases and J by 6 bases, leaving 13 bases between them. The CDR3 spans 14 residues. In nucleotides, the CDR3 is TGTGCCAGCAGTTCGGGGGGGATCGGTCAGCCCCAGCATTTT. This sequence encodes CASSSGGIGQPQHF.

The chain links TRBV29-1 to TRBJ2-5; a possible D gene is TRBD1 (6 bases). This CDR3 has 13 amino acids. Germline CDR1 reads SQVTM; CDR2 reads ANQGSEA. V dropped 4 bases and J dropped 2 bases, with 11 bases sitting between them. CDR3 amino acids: CSVVGQLQETQYF. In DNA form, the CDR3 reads TGCAGCGTTGTTGGACAGCTTCAAGAGACCCAGTACTTC.

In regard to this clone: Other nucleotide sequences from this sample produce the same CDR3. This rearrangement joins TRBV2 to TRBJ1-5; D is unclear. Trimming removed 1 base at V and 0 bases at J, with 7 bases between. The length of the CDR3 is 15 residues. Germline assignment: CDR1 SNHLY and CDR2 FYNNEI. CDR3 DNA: TGTGCCAGCAGTGAAGAGGGTGGTAGCAATCAGCCCCAGCATTTT. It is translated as CASSEEGGSNQPQHF.

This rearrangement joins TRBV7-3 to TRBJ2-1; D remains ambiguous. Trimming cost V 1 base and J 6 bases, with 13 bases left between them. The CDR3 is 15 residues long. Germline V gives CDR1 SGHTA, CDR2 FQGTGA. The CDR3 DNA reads TGTGCCAGCAGCTTAAGCTGGAGTGCGGTCAATGAGCAGTTCTTC. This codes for CASSLSWSAVNEQFF. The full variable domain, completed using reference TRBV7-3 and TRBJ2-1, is GAGVSQTPSNKVTEKGKYVELRCDPISGHTALYWYRQSLGQGPEFLIYFQGTGAADDSGLPNDRFFAVRPEGSVSTLKIQRTERGDSAVYLCASSLSWSAVNEQFFGPGTRLTVL.

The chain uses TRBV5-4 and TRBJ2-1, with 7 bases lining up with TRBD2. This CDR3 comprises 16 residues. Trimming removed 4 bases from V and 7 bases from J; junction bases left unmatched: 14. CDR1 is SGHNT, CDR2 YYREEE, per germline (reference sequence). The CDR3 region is CASSPAQGGRLNEQFF. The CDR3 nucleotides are TGTGCCAGCAGCCCCGCCCAGGGCGGGAGACTAAATGAGCAGTTCTTC.

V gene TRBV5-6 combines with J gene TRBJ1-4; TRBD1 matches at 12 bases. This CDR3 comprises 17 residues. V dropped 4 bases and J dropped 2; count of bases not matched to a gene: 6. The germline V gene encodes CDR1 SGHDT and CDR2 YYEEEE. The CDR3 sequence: CASSRDRGRYTNEKLFF. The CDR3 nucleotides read TGTGCCAGCAGCCGGGACAGGGGGCGTTACACTAATGAAAAACTGTTTTTT.

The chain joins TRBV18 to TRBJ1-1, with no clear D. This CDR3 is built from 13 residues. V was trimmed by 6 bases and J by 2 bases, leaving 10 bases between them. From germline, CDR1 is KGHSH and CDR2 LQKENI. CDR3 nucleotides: TGTGCCAGCTCTCTAGCCCGTAACACTGAAGCTTTCTTT. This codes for CASSLARNTEAFF.